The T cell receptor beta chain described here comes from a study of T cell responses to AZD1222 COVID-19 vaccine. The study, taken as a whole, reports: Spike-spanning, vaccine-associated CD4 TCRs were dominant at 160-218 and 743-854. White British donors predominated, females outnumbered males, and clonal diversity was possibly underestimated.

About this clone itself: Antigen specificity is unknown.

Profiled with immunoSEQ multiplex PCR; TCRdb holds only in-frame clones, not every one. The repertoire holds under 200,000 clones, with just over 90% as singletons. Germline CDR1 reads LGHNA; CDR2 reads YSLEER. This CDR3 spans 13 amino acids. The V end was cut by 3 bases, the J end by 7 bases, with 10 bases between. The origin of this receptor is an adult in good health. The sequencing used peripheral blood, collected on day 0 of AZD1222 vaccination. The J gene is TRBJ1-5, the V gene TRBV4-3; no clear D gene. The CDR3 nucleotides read TGCGCCAGCAGCCAGGTAGAAGGGCAGCCCCAGCATTTT. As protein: CASSQVEGQPQHF.